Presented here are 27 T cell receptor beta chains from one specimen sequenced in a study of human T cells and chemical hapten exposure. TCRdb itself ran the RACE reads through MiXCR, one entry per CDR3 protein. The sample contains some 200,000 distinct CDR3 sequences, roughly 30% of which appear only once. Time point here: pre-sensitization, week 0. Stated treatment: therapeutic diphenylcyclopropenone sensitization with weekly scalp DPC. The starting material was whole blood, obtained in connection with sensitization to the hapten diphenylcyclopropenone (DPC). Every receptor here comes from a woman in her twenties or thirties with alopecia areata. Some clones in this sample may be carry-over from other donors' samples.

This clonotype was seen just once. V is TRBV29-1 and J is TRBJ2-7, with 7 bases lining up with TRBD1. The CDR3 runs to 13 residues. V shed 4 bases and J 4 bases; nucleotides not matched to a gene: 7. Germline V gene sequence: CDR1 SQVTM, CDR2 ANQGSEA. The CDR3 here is CSVGGTVVYEQYF. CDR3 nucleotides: TGCAGCGTTGGGGGGACAGTCGTTTACGAGCAGTACTTC.

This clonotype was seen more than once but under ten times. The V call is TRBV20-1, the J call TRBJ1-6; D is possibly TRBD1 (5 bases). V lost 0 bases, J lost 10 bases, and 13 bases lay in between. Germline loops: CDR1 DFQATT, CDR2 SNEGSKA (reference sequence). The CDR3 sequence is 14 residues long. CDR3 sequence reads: CSARDSGDGSPLHF. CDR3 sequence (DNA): TGCAGTGCTAGAGATTCCGGGGACGGGTCACCCCTCCACTTT.

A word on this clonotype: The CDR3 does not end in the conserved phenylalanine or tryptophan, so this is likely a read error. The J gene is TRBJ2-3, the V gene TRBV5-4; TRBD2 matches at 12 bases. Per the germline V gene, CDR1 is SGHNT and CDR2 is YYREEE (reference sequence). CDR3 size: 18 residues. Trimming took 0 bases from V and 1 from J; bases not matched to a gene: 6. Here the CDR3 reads CASSLDPSGRARTDTQYC. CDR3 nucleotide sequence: TGTGCCAGCAGCTTGGATCCTAGCGGGAGGGCCCGCACAGATACGCAGTATTGT.

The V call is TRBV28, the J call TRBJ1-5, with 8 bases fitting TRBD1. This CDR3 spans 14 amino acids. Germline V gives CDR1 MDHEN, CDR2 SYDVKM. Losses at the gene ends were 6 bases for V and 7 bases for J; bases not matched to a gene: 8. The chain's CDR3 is CASSLRGRLQPQHF. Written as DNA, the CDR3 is TGTGCCAGCAGCCTCAGGGGGCGCTTACAGCCCCAGCATTTT.

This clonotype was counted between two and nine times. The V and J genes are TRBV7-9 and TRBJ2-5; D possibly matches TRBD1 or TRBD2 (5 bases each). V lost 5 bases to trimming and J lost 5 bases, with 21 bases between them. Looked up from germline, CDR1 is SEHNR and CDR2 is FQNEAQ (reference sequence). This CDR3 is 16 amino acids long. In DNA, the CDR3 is TGTGCCAGCAGCCCACCGGGGCTGTCCGTCGGGGAGACCCAGTACTTC. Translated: CASSPPGLSVGETQYF.

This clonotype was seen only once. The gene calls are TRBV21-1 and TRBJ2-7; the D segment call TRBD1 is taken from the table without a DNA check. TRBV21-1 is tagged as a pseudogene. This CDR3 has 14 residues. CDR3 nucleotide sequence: TGTGCCAGCCGCGTACCTCGACTCCCGGTCGAGCAGTACTTC. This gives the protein CASRVPRLPVEQYF.

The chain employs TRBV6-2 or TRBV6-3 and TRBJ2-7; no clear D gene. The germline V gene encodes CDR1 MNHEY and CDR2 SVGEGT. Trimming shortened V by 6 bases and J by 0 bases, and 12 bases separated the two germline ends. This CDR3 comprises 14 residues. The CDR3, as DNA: TGTGCCAGCAGAGACCCTGGCGTCTCCTACGAGCAGTACTTC. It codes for CASRDPGVSYEQYF.

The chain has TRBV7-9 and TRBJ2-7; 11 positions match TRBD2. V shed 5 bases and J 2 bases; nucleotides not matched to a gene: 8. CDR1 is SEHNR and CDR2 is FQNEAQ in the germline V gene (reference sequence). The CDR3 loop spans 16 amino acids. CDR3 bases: TGTGCCAGCAGCCGAACTCTAGCGGGAGGACCCTACGAGCAGTACTTC. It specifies CASSRTLAGGPYEQYF. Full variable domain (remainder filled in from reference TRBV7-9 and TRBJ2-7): DTGVSQNPRHKITKRGQNVTFRCDPISEHNRLYWYRQTLGQGPEFLTYFQNEAQLEKSRLLSDRFSAERPKGSFSTLEIQRTEQGDSAMYLCASSRTLAGGPYEQYFGPGTRLTVT.

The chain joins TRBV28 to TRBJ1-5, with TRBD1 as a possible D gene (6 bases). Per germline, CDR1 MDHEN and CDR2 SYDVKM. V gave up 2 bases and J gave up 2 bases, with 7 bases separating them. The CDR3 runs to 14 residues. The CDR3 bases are TGTGCCAGCAGTTTACCAGGGGGCAATCAGCCCCAGCATTTT. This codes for CASSLPGGNQPQHF. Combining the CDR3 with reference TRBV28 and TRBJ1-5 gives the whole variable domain DVKVTQSSRYLVKRTGEKVFLECVQDMDHENMFWYRQDPGLGLRLIYFSYDVKMKEKGDIPEGYSVSREKKERFSLILESASTNQTSMYLCASSLPGGNQPQHFGDGTRLSIL.

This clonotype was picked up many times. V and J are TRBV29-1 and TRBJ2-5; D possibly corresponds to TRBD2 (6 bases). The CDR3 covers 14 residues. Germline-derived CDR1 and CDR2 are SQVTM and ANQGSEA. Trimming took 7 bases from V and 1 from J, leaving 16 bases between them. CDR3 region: CSARLGDFQETQYF. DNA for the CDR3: TGCAGCGCCCGACTAGGGGACTTCCAAGAGACCCAGTACTTC.

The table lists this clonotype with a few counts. The CDR3 reads CSVAPGTDYEQYF. The CDR3 DNA sequence: TGCAGCGTTGCCCCCGGGACAGACTACGAGCAGTACTTC. This chain joins TRBV29-1 and TRBJ2-7, with 7 bases identical to TRBD1. The length of the CDR3 is 13 residues. Trimming removed 4 bases from V and 3 bases from J; junction bases left unmatched: 6. The germline gives CDR1 SQVTM, CDR2 ANQGSEA.

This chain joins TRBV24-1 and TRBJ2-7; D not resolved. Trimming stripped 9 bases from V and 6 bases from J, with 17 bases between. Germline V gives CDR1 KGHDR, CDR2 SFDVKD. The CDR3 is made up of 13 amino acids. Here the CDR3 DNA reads TGTGCCACCGAAGGTCCAGGTCTATCCGAGCAGTACTTC. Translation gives CATEGPGLSEQYF.

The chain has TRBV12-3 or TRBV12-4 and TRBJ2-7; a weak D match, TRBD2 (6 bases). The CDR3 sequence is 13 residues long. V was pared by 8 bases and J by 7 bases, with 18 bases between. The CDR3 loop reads CASAQGGQKEQYF. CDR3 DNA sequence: TGTGCCAGCGCCCAGGGAGGTCAGAAGGAGCAGTACTTC.

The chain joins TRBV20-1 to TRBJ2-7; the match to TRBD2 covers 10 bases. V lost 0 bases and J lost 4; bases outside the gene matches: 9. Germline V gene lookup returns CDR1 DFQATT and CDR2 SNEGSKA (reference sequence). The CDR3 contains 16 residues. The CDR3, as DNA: TGCAGTGCTAGAGATACGGCTAGCGGGAGAAGTTACGAGCAGTACTTC. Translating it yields CSARDTASGRSYEQYF.

The CDR3 loop reads CASSFGWGAGNTIYF. In DNA, the CDR3 is TGTGCCAGCAGCTTTGGCTGGGGCGCTGGAAACACCATATATTTT. The chain joins TRBV11-3 to TRBJ1-3, with a possible D match to TRBD1 (5 bases). Trimming pared 3 bases from V and 2 bases from J, leaving 11 bases between. This CDR3 has 15 amino acids. The V gene's germline CDR1 is SGHNT and CDR2 YENEEA.

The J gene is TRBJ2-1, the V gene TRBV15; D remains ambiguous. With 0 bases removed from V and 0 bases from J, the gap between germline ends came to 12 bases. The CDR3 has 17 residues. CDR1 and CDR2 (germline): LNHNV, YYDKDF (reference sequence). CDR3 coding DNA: TGTGCCACCAGCAGAGACTCCCAGGCGAGCTCCTACAATGAGCAGTTCTTC. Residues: CATSRDSQASSYNEQFF.

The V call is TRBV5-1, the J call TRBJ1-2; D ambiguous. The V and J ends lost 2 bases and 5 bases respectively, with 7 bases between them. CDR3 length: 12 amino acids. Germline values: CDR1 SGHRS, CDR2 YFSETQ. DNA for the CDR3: TGCGCCAGCAGCTTTCAGAGATATGGCTACACCTTC. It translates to CASSFQRYGYTF.

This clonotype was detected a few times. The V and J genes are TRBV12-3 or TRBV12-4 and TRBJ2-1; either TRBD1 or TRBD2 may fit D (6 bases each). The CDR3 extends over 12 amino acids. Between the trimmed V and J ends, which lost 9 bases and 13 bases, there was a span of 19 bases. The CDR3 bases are TGTGCCAGTCATCTCGGGGGCGGGAAACAGTTCTTC. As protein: CASHLGGGKQFF.

In DNA form, the CDR3 reads TGTGCCAGCAGCGTAGCGTCGACAGGGTATAATTCACCCCTCCACTTT. Its protein product is CASSVASTGYNSPLHF. The V call is TRBV9, the J call TRBJ1-6; 7 nucleotides agree with TRBD1. The CDR3 totals 16 residues. Germline trimming cut 0 bases from V and 4 bases from J; bases unmatched to any gene: 4. Germline V gene data show CDR1 as SGDLS and CDR2 as YYNGEE. Drawing the rest from reference TRBV9 and TRBJ1-6, the complete variable domain is DSGVTQTPKHLITATGQRVTLRCSPRSGDLSVYWYQQSLDQGLQFLIQYYNGEERAKGNILERFSAQQFPDLHSELNLSSLELGDSALYFCASSVASTGYNSPLHFGNGTRLTVT.

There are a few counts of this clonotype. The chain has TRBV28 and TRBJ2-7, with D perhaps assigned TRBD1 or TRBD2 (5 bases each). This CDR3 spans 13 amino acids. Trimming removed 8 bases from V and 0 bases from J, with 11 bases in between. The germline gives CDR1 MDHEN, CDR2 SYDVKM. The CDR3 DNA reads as TGTGCCAGCCGGGACGGCTACTCCTACGAGCAGTACTTC. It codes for CASRDGYSYEQYF.

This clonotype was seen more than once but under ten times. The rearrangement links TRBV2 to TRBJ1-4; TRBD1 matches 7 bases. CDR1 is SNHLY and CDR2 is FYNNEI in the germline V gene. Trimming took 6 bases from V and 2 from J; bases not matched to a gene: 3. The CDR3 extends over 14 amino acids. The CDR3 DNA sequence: TGTGCCAGCAGCATACAGGGGACTAATGAAAAACTGTTTTTT. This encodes CASSIQGTNEKLFF.

The CDR3 DNA reads as TGTGCCAGCACGGAGACAGGGTTGGTCTATGGCTACACCTTC. Its protein is CASTETGLVYGYTF. The chain has TRBV5-5 and TRBJ1-2; 7 bases map to TRBD1. The ends lost 6 bases at V and 4 bases at J; junction bases unmatched: 9. The CDR3 runs 14 residues. CDR1 SGHKS and CDR2 YYEKEE come from the germline V gene (reference sequence).

CDR3 bases: TGCAGCGCCGGGGGTGGGCTAGGGGGAGTAGTTTACAATGAGCAGTTCTTC. Encoded protein: CSAGGGLGGVVYNEQFF. The chain joins TRBV29-1 to TRBJ2-1; TRBD1 or TRBD2 may be the D gene (6 bases each). Trimming pared 7 bases from V and 4 bases from J, leaving 26 bases between. There are 17 residues in the CDR3. CDR1 is SQVTM and CDR2 is ANQGSEA in the germline V gene.

The CDR3 region has the DNA TGTGCCAGCGCTGGGGGACTAGCAGGGGAGACCCAGTACTTC. This sequence encodes CASAGGLAGETQYF. The chain links TRBV6-1 to TRBJ2-5; 9 bases match TRBD2. V lost 8 bases to trimming and J lost 5 bases; unmatched junction nucleotides: 9. This CDR3 has 14 residues. Germline CDR1 is MNHNS and CDR2 is SASEGT.

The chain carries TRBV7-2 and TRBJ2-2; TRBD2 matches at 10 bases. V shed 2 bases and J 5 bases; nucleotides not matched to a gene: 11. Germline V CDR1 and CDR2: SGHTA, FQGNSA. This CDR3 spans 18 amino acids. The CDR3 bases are TGTGCCAGCAGCTTAATAGGGGAGCTAGCGGGAGTAACCGGGGAGCTGTTTTTT. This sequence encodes CASSLIGELAGVTGELFF.

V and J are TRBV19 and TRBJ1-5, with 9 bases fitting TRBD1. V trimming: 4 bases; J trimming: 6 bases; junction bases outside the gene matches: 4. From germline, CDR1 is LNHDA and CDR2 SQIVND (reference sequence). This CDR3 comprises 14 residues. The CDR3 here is CASSTTGGRQPQHF. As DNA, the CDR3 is TGTGCCAGTAGTACCACAGGGGGCCGTCAGCCCCAGCATTTT.

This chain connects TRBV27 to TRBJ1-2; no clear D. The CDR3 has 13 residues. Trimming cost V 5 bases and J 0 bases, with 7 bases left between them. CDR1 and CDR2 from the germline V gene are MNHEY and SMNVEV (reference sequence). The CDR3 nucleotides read TGTGCCAGCAGTGCTCTACCTAACTATGGCTACACCTTC. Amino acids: CASSALPNYGYTF.